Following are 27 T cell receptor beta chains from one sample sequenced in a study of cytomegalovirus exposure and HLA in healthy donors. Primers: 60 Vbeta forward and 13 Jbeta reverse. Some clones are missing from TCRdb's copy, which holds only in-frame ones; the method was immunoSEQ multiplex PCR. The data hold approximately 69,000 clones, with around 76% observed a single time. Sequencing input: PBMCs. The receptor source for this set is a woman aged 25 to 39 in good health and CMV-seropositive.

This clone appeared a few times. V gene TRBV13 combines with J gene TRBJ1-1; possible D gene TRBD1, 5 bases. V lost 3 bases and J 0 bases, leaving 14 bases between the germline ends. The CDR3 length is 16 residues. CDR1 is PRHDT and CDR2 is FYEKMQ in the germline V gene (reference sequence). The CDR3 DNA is TGTGCCAGCAGCTTCTTGACGCGGGGCCTGAACACTGAAGCTTTCTTT. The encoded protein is CASSFLTRGLNTEAFF. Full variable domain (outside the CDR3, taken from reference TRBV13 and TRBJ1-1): AAGVIQSPRHLIKEKRETATLKCYPIPRHDTVYWYQQGPGQDPQFLISFYEKMQSDKGSIPDRFSAQQFSDYHSELNMSSLELGDSALYFCASSFLTRGLNTEAFFGQGTRLTVV.

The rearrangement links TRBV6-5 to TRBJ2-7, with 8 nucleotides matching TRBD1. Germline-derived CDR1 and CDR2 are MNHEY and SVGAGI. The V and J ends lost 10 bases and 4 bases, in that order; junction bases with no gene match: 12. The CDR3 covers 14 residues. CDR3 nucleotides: TGTGCCACTGGGGAGACAGGGGTCTCATACGAGCAGTACTTC. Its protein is CATGETGVSYEQYF.

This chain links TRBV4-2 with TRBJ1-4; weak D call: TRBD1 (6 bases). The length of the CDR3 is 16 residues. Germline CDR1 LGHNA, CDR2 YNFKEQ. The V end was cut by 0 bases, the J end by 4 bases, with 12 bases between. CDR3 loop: CASSQDGQGINEKLFF. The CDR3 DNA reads TGTGCCAGCAGCCAAGATGGGCAGGGGATTAATGAAAAACTGTTTTTT.

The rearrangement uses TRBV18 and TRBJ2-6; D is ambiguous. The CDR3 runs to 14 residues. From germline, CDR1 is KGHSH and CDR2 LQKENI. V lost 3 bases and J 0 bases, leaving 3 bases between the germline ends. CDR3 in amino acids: CASSPSSGANVLTF. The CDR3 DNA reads TGTGCCAGCTCACCGAGCTCTGGGGCCAACGTCCTGACTTTC.

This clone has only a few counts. The CDR3 protein is CAWTPPGNTEAFF. The CDR3 bases are TGTGCCTGGACCCCTCCGGGGAACACTGAAGCTTTCTTT. J is TRBJ1-1 and V is TRBV30; D gene ambiguous. Germline V gene data show CDR1 as GTSNPN and CDR2 as SVGIG (reference sequence). The CDR3 contains 13 residues. Trimming left V 4 bases short and J 1 base short, with 10 bases between.

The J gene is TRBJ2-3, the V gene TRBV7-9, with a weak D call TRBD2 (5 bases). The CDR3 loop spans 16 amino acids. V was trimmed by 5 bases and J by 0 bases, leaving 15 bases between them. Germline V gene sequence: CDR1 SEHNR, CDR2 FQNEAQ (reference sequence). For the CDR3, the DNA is TGTGCCAGCAGCCGAATCGGGGTTCCTAGCACAGATACGCAGTATTTT. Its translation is CASSRIGVPSTDTQYF.

This CDR3 reads CASNADRGRDQPQHF. The CDR3 DNA reads TGTGCCAGCAACGCGGACAGGGGGCGTGATCAGCCCCAGCATTTT. This chain links TRBV2 with TRBJ1-5; 11 bases map to TRBD1. In germline, CDR1 is SNHLY, CDR2 FYNNEI. This CDR3 is 15 amino acids long. Trimming cost V 7 bases and J 5 bases; bases outside gene matches: 7.

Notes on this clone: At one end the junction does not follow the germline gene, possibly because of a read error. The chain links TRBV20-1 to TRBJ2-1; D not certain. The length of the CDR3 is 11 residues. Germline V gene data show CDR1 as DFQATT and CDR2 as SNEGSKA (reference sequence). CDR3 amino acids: CSTLDLVEQFF. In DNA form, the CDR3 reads TGTAGTACTTTAGATCTCGTTGAGCAGTTCTTC.

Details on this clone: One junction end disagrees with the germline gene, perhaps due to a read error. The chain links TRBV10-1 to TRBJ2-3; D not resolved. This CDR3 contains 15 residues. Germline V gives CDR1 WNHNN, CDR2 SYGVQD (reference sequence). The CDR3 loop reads CASSGSAESKDTQYF. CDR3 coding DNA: TGCGCCAGCAGTGGTTCGGCGGAAAGCAAAGATACGCAGTATTTT.

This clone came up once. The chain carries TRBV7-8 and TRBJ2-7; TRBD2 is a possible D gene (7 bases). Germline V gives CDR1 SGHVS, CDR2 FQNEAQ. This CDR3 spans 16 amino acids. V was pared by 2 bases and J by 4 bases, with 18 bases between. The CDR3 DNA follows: TGTGCCAGCAGCTTACTCTCGGGGGGCGCTTTTTACGAGCAGTACTTC. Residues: CASSLLSGGAFYEQYF. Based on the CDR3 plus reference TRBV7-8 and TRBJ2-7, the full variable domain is GAGVSQSPRYKVAKRGQDVALRCDPISGHVSLFWYQQALGQGPEFLTYFQNEAQLDKSGLPSDRFFAERPEGSVSTLKIQRTQQEDSAVYLCASSLLSGGAFYEQYFGPGTRLTVT.

The CDR3 is CASTRQGAMNTEAFF. CDR3 nucleotides: TGTGCCAGTACTAGACAGGGGGCAATGAACACTGAAGCTTTCTTT. The chain combines TRBV19 with TRBJ1-1, with 10 bases fitting TRBD1. The CDR3 has 15 residues. The V gene's germline CDR1 is LNHDA and CDR2 SQIVND (reference sequence). V dropped 7 bases and J dropped 0; count of bases not matched to a gene: 5.

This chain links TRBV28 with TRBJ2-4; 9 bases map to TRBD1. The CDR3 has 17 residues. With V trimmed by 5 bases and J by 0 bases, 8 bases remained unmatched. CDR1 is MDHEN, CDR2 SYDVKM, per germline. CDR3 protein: CASSRIQGAIAKNIQYF. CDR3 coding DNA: TGTGCCAGCAGTAGAATACAGGGGGCAATAGCCAAAAACATTCAGTACTTC. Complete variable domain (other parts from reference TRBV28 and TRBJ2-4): DVKVTQSSRYLVKRTGEKVFLECVQDMDHENMFWYRQDPGLGLRLIYFSYDVKMKEKGDIPEGYSVSREKKERFSLILESASTNQTSMYLCASSRIQGAIAKNIQYFGAGTRLSVL.

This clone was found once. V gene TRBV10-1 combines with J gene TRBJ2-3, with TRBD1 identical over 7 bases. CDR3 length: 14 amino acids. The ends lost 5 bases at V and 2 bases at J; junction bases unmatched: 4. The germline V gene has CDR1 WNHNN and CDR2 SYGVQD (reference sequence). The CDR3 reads CASSKDRTTDTQYF. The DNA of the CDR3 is TGCGCCAGCAGTAAGGACAGGACCACAGATACGCAGTATTTT.

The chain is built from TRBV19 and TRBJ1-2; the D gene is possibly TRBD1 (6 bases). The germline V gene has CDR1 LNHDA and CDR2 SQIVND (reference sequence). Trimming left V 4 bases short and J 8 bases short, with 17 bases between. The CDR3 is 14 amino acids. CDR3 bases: TGTGCCAGTAGTACAGGACAGCTGTTAGGAGGCTACACCTTC. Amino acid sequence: CASSTGQLLGGYTF.

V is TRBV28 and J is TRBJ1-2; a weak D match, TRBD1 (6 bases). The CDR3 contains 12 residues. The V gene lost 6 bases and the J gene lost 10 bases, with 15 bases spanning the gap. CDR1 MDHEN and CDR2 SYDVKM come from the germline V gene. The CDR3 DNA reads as TGTGCCAGCAGAGACCGACAGGTCTTCTACACCTTC. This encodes CASRDRQVFYTF.

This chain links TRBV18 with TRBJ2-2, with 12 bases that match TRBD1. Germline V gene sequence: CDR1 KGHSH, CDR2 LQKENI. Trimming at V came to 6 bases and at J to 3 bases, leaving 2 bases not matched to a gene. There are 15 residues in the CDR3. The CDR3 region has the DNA TGTGCCAGCTCGGGACAGGGGGCCGACACCGGGGAGCTGTTTTTT. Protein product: CASSGQGADTGELFF.

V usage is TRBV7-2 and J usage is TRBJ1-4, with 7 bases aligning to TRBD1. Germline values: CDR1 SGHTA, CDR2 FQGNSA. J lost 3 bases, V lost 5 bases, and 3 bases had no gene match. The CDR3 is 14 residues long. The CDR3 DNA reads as TGTGCCAGCAGCCCCGGGACAGCTAATGAAAAACTGTTTTTT. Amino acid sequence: CASSPGTANEKLFF.

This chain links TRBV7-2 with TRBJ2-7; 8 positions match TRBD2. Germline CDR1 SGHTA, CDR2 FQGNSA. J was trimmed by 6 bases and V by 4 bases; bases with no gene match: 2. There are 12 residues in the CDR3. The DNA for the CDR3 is TGTGCCAGCAGCTCGGGGGGGGTCGAGCAGTACTTC. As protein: CASSSGGVEQYF.

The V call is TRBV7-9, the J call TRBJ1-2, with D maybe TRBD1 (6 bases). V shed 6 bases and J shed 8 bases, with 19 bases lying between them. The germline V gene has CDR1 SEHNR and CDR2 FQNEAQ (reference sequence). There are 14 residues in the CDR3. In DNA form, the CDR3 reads TGTGCCAGCAGTTTAATTTCAGGGGCTGGGGGCTACACCTTC. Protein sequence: CASSLISGAGGYTF.

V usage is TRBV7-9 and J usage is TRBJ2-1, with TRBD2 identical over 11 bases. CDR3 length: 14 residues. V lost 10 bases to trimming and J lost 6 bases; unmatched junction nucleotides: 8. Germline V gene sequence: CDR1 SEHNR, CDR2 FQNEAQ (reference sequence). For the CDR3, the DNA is TGTGCCACCTCATCAGGACTAGCGGGCAATGAGCAGTTCTTC. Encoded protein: CATSSGLAGNEQFF.

The CDR3 DNA follows: TGTGCCAGCTCACCACCAAGCGTGATAAAAGAGACCCAGTACTTC. Its protein is CASSPPSVIKETQYF. The rearrangement joins TRBV18 to TRBJ2-5; D gene ambiguous. V dropped 0 bases and J dropped 3 bases, with 11 bases sitting between them. From germline, CDR1 is KGHSH and CDR2 LQKENI. The CDR3 consists of 15 residues.

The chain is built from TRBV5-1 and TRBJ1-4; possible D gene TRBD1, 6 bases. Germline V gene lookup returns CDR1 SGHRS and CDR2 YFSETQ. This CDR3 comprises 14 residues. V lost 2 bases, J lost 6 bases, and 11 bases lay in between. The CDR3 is CASSLTGRDEKLFF. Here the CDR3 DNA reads TGCGCCAGCAGCTTAACAGGGAGGGATGAAAAACTGTTTTTT.

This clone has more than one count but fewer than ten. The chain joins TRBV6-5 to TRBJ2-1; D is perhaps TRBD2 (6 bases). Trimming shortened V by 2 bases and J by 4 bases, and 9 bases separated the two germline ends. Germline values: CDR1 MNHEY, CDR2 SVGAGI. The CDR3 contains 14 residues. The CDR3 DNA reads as TGTGCCAGCAGTTACCTAGCGAAGTACAATGAGCAGTTCTTC. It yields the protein CASSYLAKYNEQFF.

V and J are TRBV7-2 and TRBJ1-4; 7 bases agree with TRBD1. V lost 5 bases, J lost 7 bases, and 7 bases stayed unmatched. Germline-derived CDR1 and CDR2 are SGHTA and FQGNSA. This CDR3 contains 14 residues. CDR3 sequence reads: CASSRQGRGEKLFF. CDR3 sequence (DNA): TGTGCCAGCAGCCGACAGGGCAGGGGTGAAAAACTGTTTTTT.

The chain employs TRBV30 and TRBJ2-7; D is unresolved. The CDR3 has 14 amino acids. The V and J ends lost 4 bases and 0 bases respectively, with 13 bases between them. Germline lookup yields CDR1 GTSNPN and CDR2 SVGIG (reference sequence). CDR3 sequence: CAWTRKPSSYEQYF. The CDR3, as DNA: TGTGCCTGGACTCGAAAGCCAAGCTCCTACGAGCAGTACTTC.

CDR3 protein: CASSLRQLAGGREQFF. In DNA form, the CDR3 reads TGTGCCAGCAGTCTCAGGCAACTAGCGGGAGGGCGTGAGCAGTTCTTC. The genes are TRBV28 and TRBJ2-1, with TRBD2 matching over 13 bases. The CDR3 length is 16 residues. The junction had 10 bases not matched to a gene; V was cut back by 5 bases and J by 9 bases. Germline CDR1 MDHEN, CDR2 SYDVKM.

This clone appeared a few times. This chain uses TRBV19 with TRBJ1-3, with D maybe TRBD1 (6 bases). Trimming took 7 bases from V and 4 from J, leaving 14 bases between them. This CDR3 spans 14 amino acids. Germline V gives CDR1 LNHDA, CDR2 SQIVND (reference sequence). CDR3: CASNLQGGGNTIYF. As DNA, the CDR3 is TGTGCCAGTAATCTACAGGGTGGAGGAAACACCATATATTTT.